The 11 T cell receptor beta chains below were found in one sample sequenced in a study of T cells in Graves' hyperthyroidism and ophthalmopathy. Amplified TCR beta CDR3 regions came from RNA transcripts. With the HTBI primer set, the TCR CDR3 went through a first round of RT-PCR. MiXCR, run by TCRdb on the multiplex PCR reads, gives a single entry per CDR3 protein. The sample consists of approximately 370,000 distinct CDR3 sequences, roughly 17% of them appearing once. Sequencing was carried out using blood. These receptor sequences come from a woman aged 25 to 39 with Graves' hyperthyroidism that later progressed to Graves' ophthalmopathy.

This clonotype was seen a handful of times. The V and J genes are TRBV4-1 and TRBJ1-5; D perhaps matches TRBD1 (5 bases). Germline V gives CDR1 MGHRA, CDR2 YSYEKL. V was trimmed by 1 base and J by 5 bases, leaving 18 bases between them. This CDR3 is 17 amino acids long. Here the CDR3 DNA reads TGCGCCAGCAGCCAAGGTTGGGCAGGGCCGAGTTATCAGCCCCAGCATTTT. The encoded protein is CASSQGWAGPSYQPQHF.

V gene TRBV9 combines with J gene TRBJ2-3; D is undetermined. V was cut by 2 bases and J by 4 bases, with 14 bases left in between. Looked up from germline, CDR1 is SGDLS and CDR2 is YYNGEE. This CDR3 has 15 amino acids. CDR3 in amino acids: CASSVGSFFADTQYF. CDR3 bases: TGTGCCAGCAGCGTCGGAAGCTTCTTCGCAGATACGCAGTATTTT.

On this clonotype: This sequence may be a read error, since a much larger clone differs from it by one base. The CDR3 nucleotides read TGTGCCAGCAGTTTATCCACCCACAGGGATGTGTCCTACGAGCAGTACTTC. This gives the protein CASSLSTHRDVSYEQYF. The chain is built from TRBV6-5 and TRBJ2-7; D is perhaps TRBD1 (6 bases). The CDR3 covers 17 residues. V gave up 4 bases and J gave up 1 base, with 20 bases separating them. The germline V gene encodes CDR1 MNHEY and CDR2 SVGAGI.

This clonotype has a single count. The chain links TRBV11-2 to TRBJ2-7; D might be TRBD2 (5 bases). Trimming removed 4 bases at V and 4 bases at J, with 14 bases between. This CDR3 comprises 14 residues. Germline V gene sequence: CDR1 SGHAT, CDR2 FQNNGV. CDR3 sequence: CASSWITGSYEQYF. The CDR3 nucleotides read TGTGCCAGCAGCTGGATAACGGGATCTTACGAGCAGTACTTC.

The chain employs TRBV10-3 and TRBJ1-1; 10 bases match TRBD1. J lost 5 bases, V lost 6 bases, and 3 bases had no gene match. Germline V gene lookup returns CDR1 ENHRY and CDR2 SYGVKD. The CDR3 loop spans 13 amino acids. The CDR3 coding sequence is TGTGCCATCAGGGGGACAGGGGAGACTGAAGCTTTCTTT. Its protein is CAIRGTGETEAFF.

This clonotype has just a few counts. V usage is TRBV6-1 and J usage is TRBJ2-5; D not certain. The CDR3 length is 12 residues. The germline CDR1 and CDR2 sequences are MNHNS and SASEGT. V was cut by 6 bases and J by 0 bases, with 5 bases left in between. The CDR3 DNA follows: TGTGCCAGCAGCCACCACCAAGAGACCCAGTACTTC. This translates into CASSHHQETQYF.

Only a few counts were recorded for this clonotype. V is TRBV6-1 and J is TRBJ2-7; perhaps TRBD1 as D (6 bases). The V and J ends lost 5 bases and 4 bases respectively, with 12 bases between them. Germline V gene data show CDR1 as MNHNS and CDR2 as SASEGT. CDR3 length: 13 amino acids. In DNA form, the CDR3 reads TGTGCCAGCAGTAGACAGGAAACATACGAGCAGTACTTC. It translates to CASSRQETYEQYF.

The gene calls are TRBV6-1 and TRBJ1-1; TRBD1 matches 7 bases. V dropped 6 bases and J dropped 3; count of bases not matched to a gene: 10. Germline V CDR1 and CDR2: MNHNS, SASEGT. The CDR3 length is 15 residues. CDR3 nucleotides: TGTGCCAGCAGCCGCTATTGGACAGGCTACACTGAAGCTTTCTTT. Its translation is CASSRYWTGYTEAFF.

This clonotype was seen ten or more times. The V call is TRBV20-1, the J call TRBJ1-4, with 7 bases matching TRBD1. The germline V gene encodes CDR1 DFQATT and CDR2 SNEGSKA (reference sequence). This CDR3 region has 15 residues. V shed 0 bases and J 1 base; nucleotides not matched to a gene: 2. CDR3 sequence: CSARDTGVTNEKLFF. The CDR3, as DNA: TGCAGTGCTAGAGATACAGGGGTAACTAATGAAAAACTGTTTTTT.

This clonotype has ten or more counts. This chain uses TRBV29-1 with TRBJ1-2, with a possible D match to TRBD1 (6 bases). CDR1 SQVTM and CDR2 ANQGSEA come from the germline V gene. The V end was cut by 2 bases, the J end by 0 bases, with 10 bases between. This CDR3 comprises 14 residues. Here the CDR3 reads CSVERGAPNYGYTF. Written as DNA, the CDR3 is TGCAGCGTTGAACGGGGGGCGCCTAACTATGGCTACACCTTC.

Ten or more counts support this clonotype. The chain uses TRBV2 and TRBJ1-3, with D maybe TRBD1 (5 bases). CDR3 length: 13 amino acids. Trimming left V 7 bases short and J 0 bases short, with 7 bases between. Germline assignment: CDR1 SNHLY and CDR2 FYNNEI. The CDR3 coding sequence is TGTGCCAGCACCAGGGACTCTGGAAACACCATATATTTT. It encodes CASTRDSGNTIYF.